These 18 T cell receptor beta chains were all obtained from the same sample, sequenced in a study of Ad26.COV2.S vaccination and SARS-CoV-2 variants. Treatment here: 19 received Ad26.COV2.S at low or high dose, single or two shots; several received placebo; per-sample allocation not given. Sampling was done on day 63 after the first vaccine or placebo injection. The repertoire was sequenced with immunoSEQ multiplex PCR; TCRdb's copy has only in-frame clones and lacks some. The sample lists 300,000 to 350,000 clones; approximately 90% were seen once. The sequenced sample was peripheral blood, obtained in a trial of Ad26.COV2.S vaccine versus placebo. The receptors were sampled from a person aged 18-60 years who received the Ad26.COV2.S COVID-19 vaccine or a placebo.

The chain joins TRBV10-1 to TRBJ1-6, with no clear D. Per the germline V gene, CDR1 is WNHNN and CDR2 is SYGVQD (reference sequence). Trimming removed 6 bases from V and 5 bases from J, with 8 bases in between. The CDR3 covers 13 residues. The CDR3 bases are TGCGCCAGCAGCGGGGATCATAATTCACCCCTCCACTTT. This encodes CASSGDHNSPLHF.

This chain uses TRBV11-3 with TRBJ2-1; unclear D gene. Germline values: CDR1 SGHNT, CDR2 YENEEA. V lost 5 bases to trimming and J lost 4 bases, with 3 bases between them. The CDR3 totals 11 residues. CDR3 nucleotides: TGTGCCAGCAGCCCGTACAATGAGCAGTTCTTC. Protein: CASSPYNEQFF.

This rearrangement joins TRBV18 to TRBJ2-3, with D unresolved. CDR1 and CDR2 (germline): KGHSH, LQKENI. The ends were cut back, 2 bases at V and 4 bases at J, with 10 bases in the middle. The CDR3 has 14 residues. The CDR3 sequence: CASSPRTNADTQYF. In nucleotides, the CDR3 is TGTGCCAGCTCACCAAGGACGAACGCAGATACGCAGTATTTT.

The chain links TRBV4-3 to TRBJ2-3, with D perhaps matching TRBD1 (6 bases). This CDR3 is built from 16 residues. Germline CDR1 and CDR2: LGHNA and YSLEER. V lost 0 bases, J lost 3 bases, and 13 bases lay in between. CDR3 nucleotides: TGCGCCAGCAGCCAAGATAAGGACAGTAAAACAGATACGCAGTATTTT. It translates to CASSQDKDSKTDTQYF.

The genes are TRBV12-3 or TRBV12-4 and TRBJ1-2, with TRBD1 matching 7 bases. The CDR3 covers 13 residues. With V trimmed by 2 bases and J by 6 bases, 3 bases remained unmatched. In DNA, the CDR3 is TGTGCCAGCAGTTTAAAGGGACAGAATGGCTACACCTTC. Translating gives CASSLKGQNGYTF.

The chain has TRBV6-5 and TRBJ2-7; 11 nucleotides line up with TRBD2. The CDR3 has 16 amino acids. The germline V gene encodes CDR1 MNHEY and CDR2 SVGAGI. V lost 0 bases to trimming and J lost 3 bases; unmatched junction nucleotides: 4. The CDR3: CASSYSPSGRNYEQYF. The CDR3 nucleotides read TGTGCCAGCAGTTACTCGCCTAGCGGGAGGAACTACGAGCAGTACTTC.

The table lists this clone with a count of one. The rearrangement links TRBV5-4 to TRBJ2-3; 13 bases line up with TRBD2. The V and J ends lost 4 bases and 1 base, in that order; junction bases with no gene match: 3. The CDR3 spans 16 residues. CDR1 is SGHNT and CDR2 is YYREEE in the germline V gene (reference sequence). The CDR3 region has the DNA TGTGCCAGCAGCGTCGGACTAGCGGGAGGCACAGATACGCAGTATTTT. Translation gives CASSVGLAGGTDTQYF.

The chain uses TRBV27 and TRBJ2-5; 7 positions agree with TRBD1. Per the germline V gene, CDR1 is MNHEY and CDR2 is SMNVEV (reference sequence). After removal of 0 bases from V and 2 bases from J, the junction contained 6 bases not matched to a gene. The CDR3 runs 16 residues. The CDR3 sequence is CASSLSPRTGQETQYF. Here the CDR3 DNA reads TGTGCCAGCAGTTTATCCCCCCGGACAGGACAAGAGACCCAGTACTTC.

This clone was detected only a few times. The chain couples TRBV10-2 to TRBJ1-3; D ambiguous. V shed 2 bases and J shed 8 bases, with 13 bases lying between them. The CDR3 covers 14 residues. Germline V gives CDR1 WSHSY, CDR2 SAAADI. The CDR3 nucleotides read TGCGCCAGCAGTGAGCCCGGTCCTGCGGACACCATATATTTT. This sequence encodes CASSEPGPADTIYF.

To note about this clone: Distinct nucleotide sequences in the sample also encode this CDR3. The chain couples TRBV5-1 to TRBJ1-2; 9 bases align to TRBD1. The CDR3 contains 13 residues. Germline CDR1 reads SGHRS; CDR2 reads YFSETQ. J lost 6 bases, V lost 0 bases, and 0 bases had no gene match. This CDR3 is CASSLGQGDGYTF. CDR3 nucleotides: TGCGCCAGCAGCTTGGGACAGGGGGATGGCTACACCTTC.

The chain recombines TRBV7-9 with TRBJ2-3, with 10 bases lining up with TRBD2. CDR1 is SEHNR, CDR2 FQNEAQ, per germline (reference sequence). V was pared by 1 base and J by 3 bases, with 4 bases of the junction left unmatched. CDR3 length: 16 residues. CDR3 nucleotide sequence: TGTGCCAGCAGCTTAGGTCTAGCGGGGGTAACAGATACGCAGTATTTT. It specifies CASSLGLAGVTDTQYF.

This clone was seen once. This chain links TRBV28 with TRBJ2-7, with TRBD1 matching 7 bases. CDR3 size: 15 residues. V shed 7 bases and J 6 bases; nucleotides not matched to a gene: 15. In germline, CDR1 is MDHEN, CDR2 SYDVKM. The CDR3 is CASNNLATGYREQYF. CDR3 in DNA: TGTGCCAGCAATAACTTAGCGACAGGGTACCGCGAGCAGTACTTC.

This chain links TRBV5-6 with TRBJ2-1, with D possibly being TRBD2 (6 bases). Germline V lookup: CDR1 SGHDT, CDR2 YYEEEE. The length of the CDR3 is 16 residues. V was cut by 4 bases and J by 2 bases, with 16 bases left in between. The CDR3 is CASSQHGGVAYNEQFF. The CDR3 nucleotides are TGTGCCAGCAGCCAGCACGGGGGAGTAGCCTACAATGAGCAGTTCTTC.

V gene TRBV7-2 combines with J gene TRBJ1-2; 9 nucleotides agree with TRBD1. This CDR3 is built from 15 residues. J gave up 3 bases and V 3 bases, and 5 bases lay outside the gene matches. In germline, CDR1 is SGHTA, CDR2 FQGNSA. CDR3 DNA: TGTGCCAGCAGCTTTGGACAGGGGAGCGACTATGGCTACACCTTC. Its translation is CASSFGQGSDYGYTF.

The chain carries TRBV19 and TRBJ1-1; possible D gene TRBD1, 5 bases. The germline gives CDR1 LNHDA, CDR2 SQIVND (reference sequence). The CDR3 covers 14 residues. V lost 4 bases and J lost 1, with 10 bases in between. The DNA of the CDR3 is TGTGCCAGTAGTACCCAGGGAACGAACACTGAAGCTTTCTTT. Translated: CASSTQGTNTEAFF. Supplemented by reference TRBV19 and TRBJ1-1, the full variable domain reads DGGITQSPKYLFRKEGQNVTLSCEQNLNHDAMYWYRQDPGQGLRLIYYSQIVNDFQKGDIAEGYSVSREKKESFPLTVTSAQKNPTAFYLCASSTQGTNTEAFFGQGTRLTVV.

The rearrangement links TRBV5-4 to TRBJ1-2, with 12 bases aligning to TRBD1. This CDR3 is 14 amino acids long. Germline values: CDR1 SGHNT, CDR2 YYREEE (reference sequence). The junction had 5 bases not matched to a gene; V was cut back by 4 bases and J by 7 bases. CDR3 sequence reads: CASSEGQGASGYTF. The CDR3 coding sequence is TGTGCCAGCAGCGAGGGACAGGGGGCCAGTGGCTACACCTTC.

In DNA form, the CDR3 reads TGTGCCAGCAGCTTGGGGACCCAGGGGTACGAGCAGTACTTC. Protein product: CASSLGTQGYEQYF. The rearrangement joins TRBV5-6 to TRBJ2-7; tentatively, D is TRBD1 (6 bases). Looked up from germline, CDR1 is SGHDT and CDR2 is YYEEEE. The CDR3 covers 14 residues. The V and J ends lost 0 bases and 4 bases respectively, with 11 bases between them.

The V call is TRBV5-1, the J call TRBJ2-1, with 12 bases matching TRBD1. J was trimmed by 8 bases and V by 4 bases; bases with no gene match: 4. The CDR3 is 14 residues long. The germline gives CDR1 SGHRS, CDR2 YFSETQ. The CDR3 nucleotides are TGCGCCAGCAGCGACGGGACAGGGGGCGATGAGCAGTTCTTC. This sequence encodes CASSDGTGGDEQFF.